The source of this T cell receptor (beta chain) is a study of cytomegalovirus exposure and HLA in healthy donors. 60 Vbeta and 13 Jbeta primers were used in PCR. The data were produced by immunoSEQ multiplex PCR, yet TCRdb's version contains in-frame clones alone and is incomplete. The profile shows over 150,000 clones, roughly 74% of them singletons. CDR1 and CDR2 (germline): MDHEN, SYDVKM. V was trimmed by 1 base and J by 8 bases, leaving 17 bases between them. This CDR3 has 16 amino acids. This TCR was sampled from a male donor in good health and CMV-seronegative. The sequencing sample was made of PBMCs. The chain is built from TRBV28 and TRBJ1-4; D perhaps matches TRBD1 (5 bases). The CDR3 DNA reads as TGTGCCAGCAGTTTATTCAGGGTTTCGGGCCTCGAAAAACTGTTTTTT. This codes for CASSLFRVSGLEKLFF.